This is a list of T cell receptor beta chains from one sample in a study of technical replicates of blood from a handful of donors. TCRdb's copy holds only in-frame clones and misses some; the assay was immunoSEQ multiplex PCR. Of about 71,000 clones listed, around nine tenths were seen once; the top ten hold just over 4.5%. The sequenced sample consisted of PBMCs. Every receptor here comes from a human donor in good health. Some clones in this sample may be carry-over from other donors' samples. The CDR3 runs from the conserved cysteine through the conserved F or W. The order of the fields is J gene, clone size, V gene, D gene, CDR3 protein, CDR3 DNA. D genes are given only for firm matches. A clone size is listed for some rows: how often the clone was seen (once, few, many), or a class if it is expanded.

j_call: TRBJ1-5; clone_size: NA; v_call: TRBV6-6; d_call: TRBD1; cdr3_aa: CASTPGTGTGVQPQHF; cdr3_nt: TGTGCCAGCACCCCGGGGACCGGGACAGGAGTTCAGCCCCAGCATTTT
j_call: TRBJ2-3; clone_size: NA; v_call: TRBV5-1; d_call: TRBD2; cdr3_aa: CASSVLRGKDTDTQYF; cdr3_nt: TGCGCCAGCAGTGTCCTGCGGGGGAAGGACACAGATACGCAGTATTTT
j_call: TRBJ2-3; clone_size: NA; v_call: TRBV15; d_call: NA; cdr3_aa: CATSRIRQGTDTQYF; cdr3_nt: TGTGCCACCAGCAGAATCCGGCAGGGCACAGATACGCAGTATTTT
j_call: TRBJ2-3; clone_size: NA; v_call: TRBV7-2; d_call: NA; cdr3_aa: CASSLVLASTDTQYF; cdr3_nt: TGTGCCAGCAGCTTAGTACTAGCCAGCACAGATACGCAGTATTTT
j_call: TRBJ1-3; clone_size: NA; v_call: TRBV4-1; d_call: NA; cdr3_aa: CASSQGLARRSSGNTIYF; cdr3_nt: TGCGCCAGCAGCCAAGGTTTGGCCAGGAGGTCATCGGGAAACACCATATATTTT
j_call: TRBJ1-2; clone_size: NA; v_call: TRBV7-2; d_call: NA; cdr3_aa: CASREGLGYTF; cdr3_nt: TGTGCCAGCCGGGAGGGACTTGGCTACACCTTC
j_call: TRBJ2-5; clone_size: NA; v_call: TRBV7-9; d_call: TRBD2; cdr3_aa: CASSPLAGGLETQYF; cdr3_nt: TGTGCCAGCAGCCCCCTAGCGGGGGGGCTAGAGACCCAGTACTTC
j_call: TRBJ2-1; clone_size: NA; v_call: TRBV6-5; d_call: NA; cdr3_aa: CASSSSPSPYNEQFF; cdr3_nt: TGTGCCAGCAGTTCTAGCCCGTCCCCCTACAATGAGCAGTTCTTC
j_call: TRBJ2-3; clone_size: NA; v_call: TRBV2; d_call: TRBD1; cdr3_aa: CASSGDRGSTDTQYF; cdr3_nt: TGTGCCAGCAGCGGCGACAGGGGGAGCACAGATACGCAGTATTTT
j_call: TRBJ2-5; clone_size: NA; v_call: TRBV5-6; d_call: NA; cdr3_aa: CASSELGRETQYF; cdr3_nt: TGTGCCAGCAGCGAACTAGGGCGAGAGACCCAGTACTTC
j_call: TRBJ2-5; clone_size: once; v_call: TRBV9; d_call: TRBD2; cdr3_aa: CASSSWVAGGGETQYF; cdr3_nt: TGTGCCAGCAGCTCCTGGGTAGCGGGAGGTGGGGAGACCCAGTACTTC
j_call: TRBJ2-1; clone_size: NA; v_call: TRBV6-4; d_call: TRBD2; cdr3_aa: CASSSRGGVEEQFF; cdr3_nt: TGTGCCAGCAGTTCCCGGGGGGGAGTAGAAGAGCAGTTCTTC
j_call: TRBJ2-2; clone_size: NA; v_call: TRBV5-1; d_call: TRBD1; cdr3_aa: CASSLDDRGQGRLFF; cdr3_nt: TGCGCCAGCAGCTTGGATGATAGGGGACAGGGTCGGCTGTTTTTT
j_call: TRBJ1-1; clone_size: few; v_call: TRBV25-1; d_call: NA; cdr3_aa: CATGHVNTEAFF; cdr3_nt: TGTGCCACAGGGCATGTGAACACTGAAGCTTTCTTT
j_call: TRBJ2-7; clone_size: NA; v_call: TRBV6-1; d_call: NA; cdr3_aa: CASSEGVPNEQYF; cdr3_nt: TGTGCCAGCAGTGAAGGAGTACCCAACGAGCAGTACTTC
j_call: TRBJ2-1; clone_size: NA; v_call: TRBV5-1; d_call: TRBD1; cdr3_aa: CASSKDRARDEQFF; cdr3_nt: TGCGCCAGCAGCAAGGACAGGGCAAGGGATGAGCAGTTCTTC
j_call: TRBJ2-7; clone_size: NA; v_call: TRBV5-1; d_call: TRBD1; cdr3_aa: CASSLLGTGVEQYF; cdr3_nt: TGCGCCAGCAGCTTACTTGGTACAGGGGTTGAGCAGTACTTC
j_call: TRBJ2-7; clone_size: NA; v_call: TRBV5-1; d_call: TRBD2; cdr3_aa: CASSPPGLAGGDEQYF; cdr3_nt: TGCGCCAGCAGCCCCCCGGGACTAGCGGGAGGCGACGAGCAGTACTTC
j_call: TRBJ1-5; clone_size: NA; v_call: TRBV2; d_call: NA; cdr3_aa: CASSDKQANQPQHF; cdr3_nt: TGTGCCAGCAGTGACAAACAGGCGAATCAGCCCCAGCATTTT
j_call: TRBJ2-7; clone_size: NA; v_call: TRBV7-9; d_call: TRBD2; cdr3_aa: CASSFPSGRAYEQYF; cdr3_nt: TGTGCCAGCAGCTTCCCTAGCGGGAGGGCCTACGAGCAGTACTTC
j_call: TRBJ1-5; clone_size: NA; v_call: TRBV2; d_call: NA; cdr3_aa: CASSGRGYSNQPQHF; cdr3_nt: TGTGCCAGCAGTGGAAGAGGGTATAGCAATCAGCCCCAGCATTTT
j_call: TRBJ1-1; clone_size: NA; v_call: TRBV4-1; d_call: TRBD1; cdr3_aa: CASSPGQGLATEAFF; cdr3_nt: TGCGCCAGCAGCCCCGGACAGGGGTTGGCCACTGAAGCTTTCTTT
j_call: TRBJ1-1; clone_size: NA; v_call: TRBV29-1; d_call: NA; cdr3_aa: CSVLQATEAFF; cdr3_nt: TGCAGCGTTCTCCAGGCCACTGAAGCTTTCTTT
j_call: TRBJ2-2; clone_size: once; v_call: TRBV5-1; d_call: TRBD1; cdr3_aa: CASSSPGQGPGELFF; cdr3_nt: TGCGCCAGCAGCTCGCCGGGACAGGGGCCCGGGGAGCTGTTTTTT
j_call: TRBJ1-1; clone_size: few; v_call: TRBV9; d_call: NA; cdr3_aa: CASSVDPVTNTEAFF; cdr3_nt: TGTGCCAGCAGCGTAGATCCAGTTACAAACACTGAAGCTTTCTTT
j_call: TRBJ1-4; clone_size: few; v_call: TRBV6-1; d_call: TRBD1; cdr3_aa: CASSGGTGTNEKLFF; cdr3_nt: TGTGCCAGCAGTGGGGGGACAGGGACTAATGAAAAACTGTTTTTT
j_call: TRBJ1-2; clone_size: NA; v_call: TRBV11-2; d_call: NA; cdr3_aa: CASSLDRDYGYTF; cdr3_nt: TGTGCCAGCAGCTTAGACAGGGACTATGGCTACACCTTC
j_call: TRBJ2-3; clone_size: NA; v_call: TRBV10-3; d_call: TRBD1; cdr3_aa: CAISTRTGRSTDTQYF; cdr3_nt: TGTGCCATCAGTACAAGGACAGGCCGTAGCACAGATACGCAGTATTTT
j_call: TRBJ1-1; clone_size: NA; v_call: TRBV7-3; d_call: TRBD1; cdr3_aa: CASSVGTGVFTEAFF; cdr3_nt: TGTGCCAGCAGCGTTGGGACAGGGGTATTCACTGAAGCTTTCTTT
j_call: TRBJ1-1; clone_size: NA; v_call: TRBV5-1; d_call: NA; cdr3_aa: CASSLGEGANTEAFF; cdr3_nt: TGCGCCAGCAGCTTGGGGGAGGGAGCGAACACTGAAGCTTTCTTT
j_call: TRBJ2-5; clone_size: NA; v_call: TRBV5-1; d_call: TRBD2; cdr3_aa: CASSSGPGLAGLGTQYF; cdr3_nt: TGCGCCAGCAGCTCCGGCCCGGGACTAGCGGGCCTGGGGACCCAGTACTTC
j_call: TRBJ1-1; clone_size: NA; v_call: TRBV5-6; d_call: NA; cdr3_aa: CASSHAENTEAFF; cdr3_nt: TGTGCCAGCAGCCACGCGGAGAACACTGAAGCTTTCTTT
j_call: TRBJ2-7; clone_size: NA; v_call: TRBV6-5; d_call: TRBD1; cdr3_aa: CASSYSTDRTYEQYF; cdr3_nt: TGTGCCAGCAGTTACTCGACGGACAGGACTTACGAGCAGTACTTC
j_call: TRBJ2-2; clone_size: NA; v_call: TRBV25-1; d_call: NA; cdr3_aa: CASSLNRDTGELFF; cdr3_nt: TGTGCCAGCAGTCTCAACAGAGACACCGGGGAGCTGTTTTTT
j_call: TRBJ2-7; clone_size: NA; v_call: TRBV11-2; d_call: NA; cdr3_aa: CASSLEVEFYEQYF; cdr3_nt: TGTGCCAGCAGCTTAGAGGTAGAATTCTACGAGCAGTACTTC
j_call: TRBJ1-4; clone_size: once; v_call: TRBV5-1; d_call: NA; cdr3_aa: CASSFTGTNEKLFF; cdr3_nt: TGCGCCAGCAGCTTCACAGGGACTAATGAAAAACTGTTTTTT
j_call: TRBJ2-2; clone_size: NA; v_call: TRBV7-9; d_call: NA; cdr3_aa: CASSSPQAGELFF; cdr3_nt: TGTGCCAGCAGCTCCCCCCAGGCCGGGGAGCTGTTTTTT
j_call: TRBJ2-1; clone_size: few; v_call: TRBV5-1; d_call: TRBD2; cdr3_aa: CASSGGLATYNEQFF; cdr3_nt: TGCGCCAGCAGCGGGGGACTAGCGACCTACAATGAGCAGTTCTTC
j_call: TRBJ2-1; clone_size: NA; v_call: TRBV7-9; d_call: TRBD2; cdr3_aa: CASSTSGGPFDEQFF; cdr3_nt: TGTGCCAGCAGCACTAGCGGGGGGCCTTTCGATGAGCAGTTCTTC
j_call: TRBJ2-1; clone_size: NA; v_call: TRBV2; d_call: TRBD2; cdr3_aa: CASSAASGRGEQFF; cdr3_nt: TGTGCCAGCAGTGCGGCTAGCGGGAGGGGAGAGCAGTTCTTC
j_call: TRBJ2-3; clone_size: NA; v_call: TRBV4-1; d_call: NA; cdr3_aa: CASSPDRQRTDTQYF; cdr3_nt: TGCGCCAGCAGCCCGGACAGACAACGCACAGATACGCAGTATTTT
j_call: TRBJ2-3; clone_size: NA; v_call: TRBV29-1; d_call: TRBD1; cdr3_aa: CSVRTGSTDTQYF; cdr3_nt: TGCAGCGTTAGGACAGGGAGCACAGATACGCAGTATTTT
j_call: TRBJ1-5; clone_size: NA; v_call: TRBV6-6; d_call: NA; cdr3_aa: CASSTHREVSNQPQHF; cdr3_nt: TGTGCCAGCAGCACCCACAGGGAAGTTAGCAATCAGCCCCAGCATTTT
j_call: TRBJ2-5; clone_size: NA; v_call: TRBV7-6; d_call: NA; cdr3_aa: CASSLAPTEQETQYF; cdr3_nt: TGTGCCAGCAGCTTAGCGCCCACAGAACAAGAGACCCAGTACTTC
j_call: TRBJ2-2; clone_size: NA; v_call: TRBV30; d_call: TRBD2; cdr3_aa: CAWTISGSDTGELFF; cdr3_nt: TGTGCCTGGACTATCAGCGGGAGTGACACCGGGGAGCTGTTTTTT
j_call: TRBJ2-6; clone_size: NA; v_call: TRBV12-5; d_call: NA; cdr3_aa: CASAFSGANVLTF; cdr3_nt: TGTGCTAGTGCCTTCTCTGGGGCCAACGTCCTGACTTTC
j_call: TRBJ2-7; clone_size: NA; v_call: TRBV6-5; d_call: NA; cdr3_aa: CASRLYRDTYEQYF; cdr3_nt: TGTGCCAGCAGGCTATACCGGGACACCTACGAGCAGTACTTC
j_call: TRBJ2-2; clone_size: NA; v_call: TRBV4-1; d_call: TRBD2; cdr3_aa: CASSQGGLDHTGELFF; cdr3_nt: TGCGCCAGCAGCCAGGGGGGACTAGACCACACCGGGGAGCTGTTTTTT
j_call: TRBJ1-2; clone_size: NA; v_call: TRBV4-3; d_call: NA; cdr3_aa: CASSPKRDTGYTF; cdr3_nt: TGCGCCAGCAGCCCTAAACGGGACACTGGCTACACCTTC
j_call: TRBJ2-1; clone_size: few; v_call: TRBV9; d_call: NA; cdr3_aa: CASSVGETGFSEQFF; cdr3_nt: TGTGCCAGCAGCGTAGGAGAGACAGGCTTCTCTGAGCAGTTCTTC
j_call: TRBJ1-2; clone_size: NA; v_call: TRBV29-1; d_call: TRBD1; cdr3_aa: CSVGQGAGGYTF; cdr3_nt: TGCAGCGTTGGACAGGGGGCCGGAGGCTACACCTTC
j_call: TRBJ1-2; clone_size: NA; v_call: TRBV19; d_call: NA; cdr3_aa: CASSIDRRGGYTF; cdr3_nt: TGTGCCAGTAGTATCGATCGAAGGGGTGGCTACACCTTC
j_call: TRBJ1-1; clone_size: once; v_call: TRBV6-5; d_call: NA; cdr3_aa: CASSYSEGEAFF; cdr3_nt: TGTGCCAGCAGTTACTCGGAGGGTGAAGCTTTCTTT
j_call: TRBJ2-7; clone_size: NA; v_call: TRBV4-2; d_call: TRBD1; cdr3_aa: CASSQATGTGRGEQYF; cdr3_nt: TGTGCCAGCAGCCAGGCTACCGGGACAGGGAGGGGCGAGCAGTACTTC
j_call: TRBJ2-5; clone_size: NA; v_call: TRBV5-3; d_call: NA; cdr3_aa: CARSPGQETQYF; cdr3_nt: TGTGCCAGAAGCCCGGGGCAAGAGACCCAGTACTTC
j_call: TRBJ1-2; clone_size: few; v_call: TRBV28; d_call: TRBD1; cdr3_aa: CASSFRDRVGNGYTF; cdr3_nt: TGTGCCAGCAGTTTCCGGGACAGGGTGGGGAATGGCTACACCTTC
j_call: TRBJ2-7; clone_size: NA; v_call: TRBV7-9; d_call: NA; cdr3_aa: CASSLQYEQYF; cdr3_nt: TGTGCCAGCAGCTTACAATACGAGCAGTACTTC
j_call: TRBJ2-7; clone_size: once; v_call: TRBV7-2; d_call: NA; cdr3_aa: CASSYRQEQYF; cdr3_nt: TGTGCCAGCAGCTATCGACAGGAGCAGTACTTC
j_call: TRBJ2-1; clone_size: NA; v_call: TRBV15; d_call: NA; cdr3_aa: CATSTRDSSYNEQFF; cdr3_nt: TGTGCCACCAGCACCCGGGACTCGTCCTACAATGAGCAGTTCTTC